A selection of T cell receptor beta chains follows, all from one sample in a study of cytomegalovirus exposure and HLA in healthy donors. Sequencing used immunoSEQ multiplex PCR; TCRdb keeps in-frame clones, though not all of them. Of roughly 100,000 clones in the sample, around 10% were seen once. Sequenced sample: PBMCs. The receptors stem from a middle-aged man in good health and CMV-seropositive. Each CDR3 is given without its conserved first and last residue. For some rows the clone size is stated as once, few or many, or as a class when expanded; others skip it.

clone_size v_call cdr3_aa
few TRBV9 ASSSSDSGRTETGELF
- TRBV7-9 ASSLIFSLAPNTEAF
- TRBV15 ANWHTEAF
few TRBV19 ASSSRQGAIETQY
- TRBV5-1 ASSLGTGYEQY
- TRBV9 ASSVGPAGGGYT
- TRBV11-3 ASSPSYKPYNEQF
- TRBV7-9 ASSRVSDTQY
few TRBV5-6 ASSLRQADYGYT
- TRBV12-5 ASGPPGETQY
- TRBV16 ASNTGHGTEKLF
- TRBV4-3 ASSQVLAGGTDTQY
few TRBV6-6 ASADPPGADTQY
few TRBV4-1 ASSQWDRGQPQH
- TRBV2 ASSGDRGNEQY
- TRBV10-2 ASAGGSAPSTEAF
- TRBV15 ATSRDRGINQPQH
few TRBV25-1 ASSESWKSGGETQY
- TRBV6-1 ASSEAGRGQPQH
few TRBV19 ASSIWRGQGIPQY
few TRBV25-1 ASSGSRALAKNIQY
- TRBV7-9 ASSLASVMNTEAF
- TRBV28 ASTKPLPTYEQY
few TRBV19 ASSIAGLASYNEQF